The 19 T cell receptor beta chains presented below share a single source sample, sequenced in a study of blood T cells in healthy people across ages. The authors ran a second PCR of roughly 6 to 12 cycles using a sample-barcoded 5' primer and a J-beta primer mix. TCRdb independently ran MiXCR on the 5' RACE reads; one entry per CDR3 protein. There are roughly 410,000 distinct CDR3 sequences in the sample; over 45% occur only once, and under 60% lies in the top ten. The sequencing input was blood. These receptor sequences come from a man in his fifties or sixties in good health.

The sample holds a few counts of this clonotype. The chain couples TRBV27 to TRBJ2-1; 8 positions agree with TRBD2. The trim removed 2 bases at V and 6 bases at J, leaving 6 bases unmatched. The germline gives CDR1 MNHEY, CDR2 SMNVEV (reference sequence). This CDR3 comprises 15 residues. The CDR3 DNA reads TGTGCCAGCAGTTTAGGAACTAGCGGACTCAATGAGCAGTTCTTC. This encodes CASSLGTSGLNEQFF.

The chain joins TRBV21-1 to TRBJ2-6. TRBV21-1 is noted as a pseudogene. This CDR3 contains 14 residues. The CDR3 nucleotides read TGTGCCAGCAGCAAACAGATTGGGGCCAACGTCCTGACTTTC. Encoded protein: CASSKQIGANVLTF.

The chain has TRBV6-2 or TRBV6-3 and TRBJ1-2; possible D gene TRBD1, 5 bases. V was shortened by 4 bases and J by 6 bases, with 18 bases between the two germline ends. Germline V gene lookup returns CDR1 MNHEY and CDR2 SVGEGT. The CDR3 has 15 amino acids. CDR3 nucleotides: TGTGCCAGCAGTTTATTGCAGGGCGTGAGGGATGGCTACACCTTC. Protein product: CASSLLQGVRDGYTF.

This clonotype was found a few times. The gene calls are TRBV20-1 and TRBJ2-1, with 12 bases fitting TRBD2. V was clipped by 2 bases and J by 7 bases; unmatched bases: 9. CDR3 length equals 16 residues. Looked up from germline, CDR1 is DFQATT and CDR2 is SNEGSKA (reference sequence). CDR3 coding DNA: TGCAGTGCTAGACCGCCGACTAGCGGGAGAATGAATGAGCAGTTCTTC. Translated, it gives CSARPPTSGRMNEQFF.

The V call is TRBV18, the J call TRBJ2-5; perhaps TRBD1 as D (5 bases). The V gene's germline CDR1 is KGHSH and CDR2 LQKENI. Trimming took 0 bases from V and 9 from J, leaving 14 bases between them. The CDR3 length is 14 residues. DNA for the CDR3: TGTGCCAGCTCACCACCCAGGGATGGGCGCGCCCAGTACTTC. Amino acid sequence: CASSPPRDGRAQYF.

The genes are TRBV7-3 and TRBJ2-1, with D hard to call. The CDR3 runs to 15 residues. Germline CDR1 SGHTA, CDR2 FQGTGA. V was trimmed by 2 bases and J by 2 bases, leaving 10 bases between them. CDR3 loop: CASSLDFSPYNEQFF. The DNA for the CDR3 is TGTGCCAGCAGCTTAGACTTTTCCCCCTACAATGAGCAGTTCTTC.

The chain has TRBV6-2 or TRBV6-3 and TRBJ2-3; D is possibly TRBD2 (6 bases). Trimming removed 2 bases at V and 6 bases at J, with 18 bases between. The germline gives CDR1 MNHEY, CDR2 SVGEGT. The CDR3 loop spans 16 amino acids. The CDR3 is CASSYRVEEGRDTQYF. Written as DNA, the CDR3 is TGTGCCAGCAGTTACCGGGTGGAGGAGGGGAGGGATACGCAGTATTTT.

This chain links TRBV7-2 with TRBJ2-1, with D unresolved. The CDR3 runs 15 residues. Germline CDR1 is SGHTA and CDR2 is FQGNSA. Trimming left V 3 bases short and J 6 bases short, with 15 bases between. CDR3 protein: CASSLSSSAFNEQFF. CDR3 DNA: TGTGCCAGCAGCTTGAGTTCGTCGGCCTTCAATGAGCAGTTCTTC.

This CDR3 reads CASSQDAGSTPYNEQYF. The DNA of the CDR3 is TGTGCCAGCAGCCAAGATGCGGGGTCTACTCCCTACAATGAGCAGTACTTC. V is TRBV4-2 and J is TRBJ2-1, with D perhaps TRBD2 (6 bases). Judging by the DNA end, TRBJ2-7 fits better; the J call may be wrong. From germline, CDR1 is LGHNA and CDR2 YNFKEQ. The CDR3 spans 17 residues.

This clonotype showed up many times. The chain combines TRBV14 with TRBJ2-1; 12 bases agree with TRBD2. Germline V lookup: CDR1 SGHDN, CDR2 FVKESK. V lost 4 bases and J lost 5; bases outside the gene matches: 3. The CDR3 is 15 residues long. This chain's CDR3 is CASSLLAGGHNEQFF. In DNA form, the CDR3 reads TGTGCCAGCAGCCTCCTAGCGGGAGGGCACAATGAGCAGTTCTTC.

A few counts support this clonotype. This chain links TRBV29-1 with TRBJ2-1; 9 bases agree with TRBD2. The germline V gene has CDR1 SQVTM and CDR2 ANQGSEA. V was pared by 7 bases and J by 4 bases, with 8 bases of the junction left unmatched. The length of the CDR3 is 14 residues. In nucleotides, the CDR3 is TGCAGCGCCGCAGGAGCGGGAGGTTACAATGAGCAGTTCTTC. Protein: CSAAGAGGYNEQFF.

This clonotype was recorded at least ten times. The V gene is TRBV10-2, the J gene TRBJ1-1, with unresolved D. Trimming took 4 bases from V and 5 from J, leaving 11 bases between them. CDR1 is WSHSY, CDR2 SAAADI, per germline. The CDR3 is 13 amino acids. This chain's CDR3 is CASSVRTGTEAFF. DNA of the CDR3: TGCGCCAGCAGTGTTCGAACGGGGACTGAAGCTTTCTTT.

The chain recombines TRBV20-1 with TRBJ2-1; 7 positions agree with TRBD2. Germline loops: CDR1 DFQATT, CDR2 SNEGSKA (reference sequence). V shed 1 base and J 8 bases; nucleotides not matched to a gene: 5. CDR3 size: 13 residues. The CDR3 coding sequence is TGCAGTGCTAGAGGCCCCCGGGGGGATGAGCAGTTCTTC. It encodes CSARGPRGDEQFF.

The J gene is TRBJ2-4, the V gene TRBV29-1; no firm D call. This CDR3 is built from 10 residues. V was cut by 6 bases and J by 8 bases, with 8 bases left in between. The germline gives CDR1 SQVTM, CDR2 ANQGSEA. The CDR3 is CSVFEDIQYF. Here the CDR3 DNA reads TGCAGCGTCTTCGAGGACATTCAGTACTTC.

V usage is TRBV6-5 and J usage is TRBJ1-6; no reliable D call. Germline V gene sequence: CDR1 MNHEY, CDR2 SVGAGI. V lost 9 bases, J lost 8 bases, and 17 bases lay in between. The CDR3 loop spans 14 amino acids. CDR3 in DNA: TGTGCCAGTAAACTTGACGTCTCCTATTCACCCCTCCACTTT. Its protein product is CASKLDVSYSPLHF.

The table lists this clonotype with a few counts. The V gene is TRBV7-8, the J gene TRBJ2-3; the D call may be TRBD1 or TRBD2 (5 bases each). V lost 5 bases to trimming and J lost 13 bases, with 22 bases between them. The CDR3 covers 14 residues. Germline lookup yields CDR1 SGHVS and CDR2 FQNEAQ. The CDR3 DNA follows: TGTGCCAGCAGCCCATCCCGGACCCGAAGAGGGGAGTATTTT. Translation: CASSPSRTRRGEYF.

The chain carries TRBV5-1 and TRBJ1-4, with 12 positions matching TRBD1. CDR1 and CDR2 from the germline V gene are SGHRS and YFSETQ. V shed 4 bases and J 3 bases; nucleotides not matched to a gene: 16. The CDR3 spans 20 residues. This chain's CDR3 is CASSPSPSGTGGASNEKLFF. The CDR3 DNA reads TGCGCCAGCAGCCCCTCGCCCTCGGGGACAGGGGGCGCTTCTAATGAAAAACTGTTTTTT.

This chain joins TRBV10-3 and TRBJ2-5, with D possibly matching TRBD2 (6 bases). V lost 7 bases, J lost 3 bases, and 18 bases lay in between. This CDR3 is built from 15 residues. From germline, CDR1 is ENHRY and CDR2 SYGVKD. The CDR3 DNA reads TGTGCCATCATGGAGGGTTCGGCTACCAAAGAGACCCAGTACTTC. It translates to CAIMEGSATKETQYF.

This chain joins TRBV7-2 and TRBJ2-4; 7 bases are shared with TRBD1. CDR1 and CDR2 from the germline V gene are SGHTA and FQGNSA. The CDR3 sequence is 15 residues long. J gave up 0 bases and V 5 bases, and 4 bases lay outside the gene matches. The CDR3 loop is CASSHGQAAKNIQYF. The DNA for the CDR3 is TGTGCCAGCAGCCACGGACAGGCAGCCAAAAACATTCAGTACTTC.